This entry lists 8 T cell receptor beta chains sequenced from one sample in a study of T cell repertoires in cytomegalovirus infection. Their antigens are not known. In TCRdb, the reads were re-called with MiXCR into one record per CDR3 protein. The sample holds fewer than 950,000 distinct CDR3 sequences, less than 35% seen once. Sample: cultured CD8+ T cells from PBMCs, taken from culture after CMV antigen stimulation. Every receptor here comes from a human donor in good health (CMV status not recorded). Some clones in this sample may be carry-over from other donors' samples.

This clonotype came up many times. The chain couples TRBV7-2 to TRBJ2-5; 8 bases are shared with TRBD1. The germline V gene has CDR1 SGHTA and CDR2 FQGNSA. This CDR3 contains 16 residues. The V segment lost 1 base and the J segment 4 bases; nucleotides outside the gene matches: 8. The CDR3 spells CASSLGYRGIGETQYF. The CDR3 DNA reads TGTGCCAGCAGCTTAGGGTACAGGGGGATAGGAGAGACCCAGTACTTC.

This clonotype was found a few times. V gene TRBV4-1 combines with J gene TRBJ2-3; D may be TRBD1 or TRBD2 (5 bases each). The V gene's germline CDR1 is MGHRA and CDR2 YSYEKL. The CDR3 sequence is 17 residues long. The V gene lost 0 bases and the J gene lost 5 bases, with 18 bases spanning the gap. This chain's CDR3 is CASSQEPRGLSGDTQYF. CDR3 DNA sequence: TGCGCCAGCAGCCAAGAACCCCGGGGCCTTTCTGGAGATACGCAGTATTTT.

The table lists this clonotype with many counts. This chain connects TRBV7-2 to TRBJ2-7, with unresolved D. This CDR3 has 12 amino acids. CDR1 SGHTA and CDR2 FQGNSA come from the germline V gene. The V and J ends lost 4 bases and 0 bases respectively, with 4 bases between them. The CDR3 nucleotides are TGTGCCAGCAGCTCGAGCTCCTACGAGCAGTACTTC. Translated, it gives CASSSSSYEQYF.

This clonotype was observed many times. The chain couples TRBV7-6 to TRBJ2-6, with TRBD1 identical over 7 bases. J gave up 0 bases and V 1 base, and 6 bases lay outside the gene matches. The CDR3 loop spans 18 amino acids. The germline CDR1 and CDR2 sequences are SGHVS and FNYEAQ. In DNA form, the CDR3 reads TGTGCCAGCAGCTTAGTGGCAGGGGGAAGCTCTGGGGCCAACGTCCTGACTTTC. Amino acid sequence: CASSLVAGGSSGANVLTF.

The V call is TRBV6-5, the J call TRBJ2-7, with a tentative D call TRBD2 (6 bases). The germline gives CDR1 MNHEY, CDR2 SVGAGI. CDR3 length: 13 residues. V lost 1 base and J lost 5, with 9 bases in between. The DNA for the CDR3 is TGTGCCAGCAGTTACTTGGGCGGGAACGAGCAGTACGTC. Protein sequence: CASSYLGGNEQYV.

This clonotype was detected only a few times. This rearrangement joins TRBV6-2 or TRBV6-3 to TRBJ2-1; 11 nucleotides align to TRBD2. V gave up 0 bases and J gave up 4 bases; unmatched junction bases: 5. CDR3 length equals 17 residues. In germline, CDR1 is MNHEY, CDR2 SVGEGT. This chain's CDR3 is CASSYSSGTSGYNEQFF. CDR3 nucleotide sequence: TGTGCCAGCAGTTACTCTTCCGGGACTAGCGGATACAATGAGCAGTTCTTC.

Only a few counts were recorded for this clonotype. The chain carries TRBV5-4 and TRBJ2-1; 11 positions match TRBD1. This CDR3 has 18 residues. V shed 3 bases and J 4 bases; nucleotides not matched to a gene: 12. Germline-derived CDR1 and CDR2 are SGHNT and YYREEE (reference sequence). The CDR3 region has the DNA TGTGCCAGCAGCTCCAGGACAGGGGGCAATCTACGTTACAATGAGCAGTTCTTC. Amino acids: CASSSRTGGNLRYNEQFF. Full variable domain (remainder filled in from reference TRBV5-4 and TRBJ2-1): ETGVTQSPTHLIKTRGQQVTLRCSSQSGHNTVSWYQQALGQGPQFIFQYYREEENGRGNFPPRFSGLQFPNYSSELNVNALELDDSALYLCASSSRTGGNLRYNEQFFGPGTRLTVL.

The sample holds a few counts of this clonotype. The rearrangement joins TRBV6-6 to TRBJ1-1; D is ambiguous. The CDR3 has 15 amino acids. Per germline, CDR1 MNHNY and CDR2 SVGAGI (reference sequence). The V and J ends lost 5 bases and 0 bases respectively, with 13 bases between them. The chain's CDR3 is CASSADPGLNTEAFF. The DNA for the CDR3 is TGTGCCAGCAGTGCAGATCCGGGATTGAACACTGAAGCTTTCTTT.